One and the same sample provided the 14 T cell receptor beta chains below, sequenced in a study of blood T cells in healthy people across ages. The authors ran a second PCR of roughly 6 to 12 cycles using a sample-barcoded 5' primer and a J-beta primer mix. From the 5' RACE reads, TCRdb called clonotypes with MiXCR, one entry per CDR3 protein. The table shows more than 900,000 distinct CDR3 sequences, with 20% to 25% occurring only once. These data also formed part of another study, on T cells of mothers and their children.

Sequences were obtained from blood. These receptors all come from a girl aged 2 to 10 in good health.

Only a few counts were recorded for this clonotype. The chain's CDR3 is CSARDLRRQGYNEQFF. CDR3 in DNA: TGCAGTGCTAGAGACCTCCGAAGACAGGGGTACAATGAGCAGTTCTTC. The J gene is TRBJ2-5, the V gene TRBV20-1, with 8 bases identical to TRBD1. The DNA matches TRBJ2-1 better at its end, which makes the J call doubtful. Germline assignment: CDR1 DFQATT and CDR2 SNEGSKA (reference sequence). The CDR3 length is 16 residues.

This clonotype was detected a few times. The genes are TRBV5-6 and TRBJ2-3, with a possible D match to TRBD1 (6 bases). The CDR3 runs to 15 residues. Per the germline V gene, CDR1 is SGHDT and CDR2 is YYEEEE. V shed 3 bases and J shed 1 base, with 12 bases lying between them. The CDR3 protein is CASSSGDTRTDTQYF. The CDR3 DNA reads TGTGCCAGCAGCTCAGGGGACACTCGCACAGATACGCAGTATTTT.

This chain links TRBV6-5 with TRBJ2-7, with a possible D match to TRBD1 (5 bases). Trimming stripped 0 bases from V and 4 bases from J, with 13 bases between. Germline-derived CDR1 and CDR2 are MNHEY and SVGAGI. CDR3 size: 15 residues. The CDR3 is CASSYSSQGFYEQYF. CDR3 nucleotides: TGTGCCAGCAGTTACTCGAGTCAGGGCTTTTACGAGCAGTACTTC.

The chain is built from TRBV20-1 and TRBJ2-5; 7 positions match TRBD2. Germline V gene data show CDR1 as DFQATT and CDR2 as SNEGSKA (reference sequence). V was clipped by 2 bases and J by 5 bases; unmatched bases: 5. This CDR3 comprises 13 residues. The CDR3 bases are TGCAGTGCTAGAATCCTGGGGGGGGAGACCCAGTACTTC. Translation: CSARILGGETQYF.

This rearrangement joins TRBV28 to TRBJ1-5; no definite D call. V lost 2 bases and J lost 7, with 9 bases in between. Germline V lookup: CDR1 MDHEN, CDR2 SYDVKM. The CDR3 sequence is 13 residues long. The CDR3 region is CASSLVKVQPQHF. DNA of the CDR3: TGTGCCAGCAGTTTAGTAAAGGTCCAGCCCCAGCATTTT.

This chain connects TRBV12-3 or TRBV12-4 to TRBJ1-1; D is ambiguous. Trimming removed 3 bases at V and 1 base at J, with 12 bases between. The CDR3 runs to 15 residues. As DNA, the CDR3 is TGTGCCAGCAGTTTCGTAGCCGCGGCGAACACTGAAGCTTTCTTT. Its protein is CASSFVAAANTEAFF.

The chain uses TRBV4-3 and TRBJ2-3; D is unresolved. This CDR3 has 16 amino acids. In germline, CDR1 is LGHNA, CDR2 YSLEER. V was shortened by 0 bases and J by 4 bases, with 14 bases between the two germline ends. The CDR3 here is CASSQDPAPMPDTQYF. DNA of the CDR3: TGCGCCAGCAGCCAAGACCCAGCGCCGATGCCAGATACGCAGTATTTT.

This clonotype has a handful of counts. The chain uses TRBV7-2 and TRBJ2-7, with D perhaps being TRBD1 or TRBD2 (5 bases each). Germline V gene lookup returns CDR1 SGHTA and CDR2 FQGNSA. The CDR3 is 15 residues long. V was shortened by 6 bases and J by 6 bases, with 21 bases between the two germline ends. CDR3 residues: CASSRGGGFSPEQYF. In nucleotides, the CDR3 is TGTGCCAGCAGTCGCGGTGGGGGATTCAGTCCCGAGCAGTACTTC.

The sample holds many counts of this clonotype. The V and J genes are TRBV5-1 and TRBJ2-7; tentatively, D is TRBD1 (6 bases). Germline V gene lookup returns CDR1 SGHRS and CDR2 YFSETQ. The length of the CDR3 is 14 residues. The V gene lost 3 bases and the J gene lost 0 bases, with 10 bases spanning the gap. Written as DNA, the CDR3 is TGCGCCAGCAGCTGGACAGAGCCCTCCTACGAGCAGTACTTC. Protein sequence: CASSWTEPSYEQYF.

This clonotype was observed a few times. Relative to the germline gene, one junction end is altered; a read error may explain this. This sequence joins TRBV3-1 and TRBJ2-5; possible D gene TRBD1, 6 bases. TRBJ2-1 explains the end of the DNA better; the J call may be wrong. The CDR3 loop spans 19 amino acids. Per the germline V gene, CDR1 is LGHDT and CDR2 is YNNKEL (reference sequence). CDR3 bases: TGTGCCAGCGGCCAAGTCGAGCAGGGGCCCCTAAAACCTTACAATGAGCAGTTCTTC. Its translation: CASGQVEQGPLKPYNEQFF.

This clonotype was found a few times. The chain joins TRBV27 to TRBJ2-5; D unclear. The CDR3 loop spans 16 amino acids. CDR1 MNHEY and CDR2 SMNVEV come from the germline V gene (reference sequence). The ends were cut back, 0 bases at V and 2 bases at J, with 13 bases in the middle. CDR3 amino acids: CASSLSFPEPQETQYF. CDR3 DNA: TGTGCCAGCAGTTTATCTTTCCCCGAACCTCAAGAGACCCAGTACTTC.

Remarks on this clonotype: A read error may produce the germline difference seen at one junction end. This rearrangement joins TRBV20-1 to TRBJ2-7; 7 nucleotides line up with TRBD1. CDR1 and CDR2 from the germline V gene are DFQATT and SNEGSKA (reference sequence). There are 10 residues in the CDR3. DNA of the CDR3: TGCAGTGCTAGAAACAGACAGGGTGGCTTC. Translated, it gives CSARNRQGGF.

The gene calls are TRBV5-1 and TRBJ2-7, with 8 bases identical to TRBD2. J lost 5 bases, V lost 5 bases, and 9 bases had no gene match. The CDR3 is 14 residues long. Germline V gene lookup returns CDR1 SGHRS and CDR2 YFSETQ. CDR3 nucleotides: TGCGCCAGCAGTCCCCGGGAGGGAATAAACGAGCAGTACTTC. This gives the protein CASSPREGINEQYF.

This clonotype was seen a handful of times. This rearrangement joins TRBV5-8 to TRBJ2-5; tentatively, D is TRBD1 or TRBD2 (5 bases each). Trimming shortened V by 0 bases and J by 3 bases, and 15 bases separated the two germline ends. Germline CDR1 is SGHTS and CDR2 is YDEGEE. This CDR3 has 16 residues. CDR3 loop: CASSLAPGTAEETQYF. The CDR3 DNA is TGTGCCAGCAGCTTGGCCCCCGGGACGGCCGAAGAGACCCAGTACTTC.